The sequence of this T cell receptor (beta chain) was determined in a study of control samples from healthy donors and cancer patients. The table came from immunoSEQ multiplex PCR; TCRdb's copy has only in-frame clones and leaves some out. The repertoire holds around 68,000 clones, with under 85% as singletons. The receptor was derived from a man aged 55 to 70 in good health. Sequenced input: blood.

This chain's CDR3 is CASSLDPLNYGYTF. The DNA for the CDR3 is TGCGCCAGCAGCTTGGACCCCCTTAACTATGGCTACACCTTC. The V gene is TRBV5-1, the J gene TRBJ1-2; D is unclear. Trimming stripped 0 bases from V and 1 base from J, with 7 bases between. Germline V gene sequence: CDR1 SGHRS, CDR2 YFSETQ. This CDR3 is built from 14 residues.